This TCR beta chain emerged from a study of blood T cell repertoires in COVID-19. Per germline, CDR1 MNHEY and CDR2 SVGAGI. The V segment lost 5 bases and the J segment 5 bases; nucleotides outside the gene matches: 6. The CDR3 is 15 amino acids. Sequencing used immunoSEQ multiplex PCR; TCRdb keeps in-frame clones, though not all of them. The sample contains about 94,000 clones, 80% of which appear only once. The TCR originated in a human donor in a cohort sampled during active COVID-19. The rearrangement uses TRBV6-5 and TRBJ1-4; 9 bases align to TRBD1. The source material was peripheral blood. This chain's CDR3 is CASSKNRGPNEKLFF. DNA for the CDR3: TGTGCCAGCAGTAAGAACAGGGGGCCGAATGAAAAACTGTTTTTT.